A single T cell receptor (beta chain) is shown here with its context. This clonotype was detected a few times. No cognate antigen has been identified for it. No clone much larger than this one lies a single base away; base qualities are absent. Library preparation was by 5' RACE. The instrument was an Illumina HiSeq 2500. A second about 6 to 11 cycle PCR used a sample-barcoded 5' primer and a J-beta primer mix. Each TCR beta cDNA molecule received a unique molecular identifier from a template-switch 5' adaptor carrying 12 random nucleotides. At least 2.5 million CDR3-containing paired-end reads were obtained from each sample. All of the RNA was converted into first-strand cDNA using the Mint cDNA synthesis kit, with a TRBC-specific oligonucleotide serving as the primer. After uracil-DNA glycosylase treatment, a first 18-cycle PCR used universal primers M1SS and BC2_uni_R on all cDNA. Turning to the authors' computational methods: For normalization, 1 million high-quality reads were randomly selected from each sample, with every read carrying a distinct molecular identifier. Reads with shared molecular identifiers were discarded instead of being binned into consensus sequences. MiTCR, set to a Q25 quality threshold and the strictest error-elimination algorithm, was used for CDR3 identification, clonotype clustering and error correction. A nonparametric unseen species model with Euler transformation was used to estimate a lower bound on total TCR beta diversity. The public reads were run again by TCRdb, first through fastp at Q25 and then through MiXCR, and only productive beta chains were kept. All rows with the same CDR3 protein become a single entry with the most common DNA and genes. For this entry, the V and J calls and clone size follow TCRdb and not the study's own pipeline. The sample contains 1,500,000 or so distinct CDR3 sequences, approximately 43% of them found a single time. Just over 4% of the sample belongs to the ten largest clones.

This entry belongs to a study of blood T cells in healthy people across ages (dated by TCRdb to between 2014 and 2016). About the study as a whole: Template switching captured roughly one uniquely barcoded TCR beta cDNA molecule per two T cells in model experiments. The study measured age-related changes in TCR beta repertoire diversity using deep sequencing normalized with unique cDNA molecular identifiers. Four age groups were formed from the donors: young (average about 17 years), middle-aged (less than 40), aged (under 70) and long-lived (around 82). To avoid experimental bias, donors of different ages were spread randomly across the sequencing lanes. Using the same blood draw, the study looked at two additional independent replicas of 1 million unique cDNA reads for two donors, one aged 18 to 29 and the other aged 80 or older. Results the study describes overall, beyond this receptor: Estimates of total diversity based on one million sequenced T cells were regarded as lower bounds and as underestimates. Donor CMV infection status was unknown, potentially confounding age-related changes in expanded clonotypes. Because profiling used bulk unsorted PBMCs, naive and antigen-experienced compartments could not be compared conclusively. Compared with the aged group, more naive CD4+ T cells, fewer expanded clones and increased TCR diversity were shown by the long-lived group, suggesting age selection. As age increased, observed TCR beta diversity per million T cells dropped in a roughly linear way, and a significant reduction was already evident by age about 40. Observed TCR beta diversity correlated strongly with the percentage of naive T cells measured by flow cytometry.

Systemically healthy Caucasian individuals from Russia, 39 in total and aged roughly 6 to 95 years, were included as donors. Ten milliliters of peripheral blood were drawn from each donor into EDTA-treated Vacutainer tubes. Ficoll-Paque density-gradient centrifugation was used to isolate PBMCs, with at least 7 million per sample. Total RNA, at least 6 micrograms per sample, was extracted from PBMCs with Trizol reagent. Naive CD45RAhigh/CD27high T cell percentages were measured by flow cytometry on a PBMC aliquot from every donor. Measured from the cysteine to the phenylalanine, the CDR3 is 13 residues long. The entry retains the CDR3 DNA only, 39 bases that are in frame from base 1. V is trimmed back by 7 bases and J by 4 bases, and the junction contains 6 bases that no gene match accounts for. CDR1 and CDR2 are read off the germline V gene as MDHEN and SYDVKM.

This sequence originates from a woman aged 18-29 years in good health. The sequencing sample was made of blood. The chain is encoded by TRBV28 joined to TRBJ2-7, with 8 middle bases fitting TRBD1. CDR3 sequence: CASIGTGKYEQYF. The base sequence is TGTGCCAGCATCGGGACAGGAAAATACGAGCAGTACTTC. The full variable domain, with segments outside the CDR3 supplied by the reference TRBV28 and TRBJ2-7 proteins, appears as DVKVTQSSRYLVKRTGEKVFLECVQDMDHENMFWYRQDPGLGLRLIYFSYDVKMKEKGDIPEGYSVSREKKERFSLILESASTNQTSMYLCASIGTGKYEQYFGPGTRLTVT.